A single sample gave rise to the 21 T cell receptor beta chains below, sequenced in a study of cytotoxic CD8 clonotypes in ibrutinib-treated CLL. Profiled with immunoSEQ multiplex PCR; TCRdb holds only in-frame clones, not every one. The profile shows some 130,000 clones, 70% to 90% of them singletons. Material: PBMCs, obtained after 24 months of ibrutinib treatment. These receptors came from a human donor with chronic lymphocytic leukemia.

J is TRBJ2-3 and V is TRBV18, with 8 bases identical to TRBD1. The ends lost 0 bases at V and 2 bases at J; junction bases unmatched: 7. Germline V lookup: CDR1 KGHSH, CDR2 LQKENI. This CDR3 comprises 17 residues. The CDR3 DNA follows: TGTGCCAGCTCACCACCAACGGACAGGGCCGACACAGATACGCAGTATTTT. Protein sequence: CASSPPTDRADTDTQYF.

The rearrangement links TRBV7-9 to TRBJ1-5, with 8 nucleotides matching TRBD1. J lost 7 bases, V lost 4 bases, and 9 bases had no gene match. CDR3 length equals 15 residues. Germline lookup yields CDR1 SEHNR and CDR2 FQNEAQ (reference sequence). This CDR3 reads CASSSGGQGAQPQHF. The CDR3 nucleotides read TGTGCCAGCAGCTCGGGGGGGCAGGGGGCCCAGCCCCAGCATTTT.

This clone has only a few counts. The chain uses TRBV27 and TRBJ1-2; a possible D gene is TRBD1 (6 bases). CDR1 and CDR2 (germline): MNHEY, SMNVEV (reference sequence). Trimming removed 3 bases from V and 4 bases from J, with 18 bases in between. The CDR3 totals 16 residues. The CDR3: CASSLGPGGAGYGYTF. The CDR3 region has the DNA TGTGCCAGCAGTTTGGGCCCGGGGGGGGCCGGCTATGGCTACACCTTC.

V and J are TRBV6-5 and TRBJ2-2; a possible D gene is TRBD2 (6 bases). Germline lookup yields CDR1 MNHEY and CDR2 SVGAGI. CDR3 size: 16 residues. Trimming removed 3 bases from V and 1 base from J, with 12 bases in between. The DNA of the CDR3 is TGTGCCAGCAGTTATGGCGGGATAGGGAACACCGGGGAGCTGTTTTTT. Protein sequence: CASSYGGIGNTGELFF.

In this sample, this clone turned up once. The rearrangement uses TRBV28 and TRBJ2-3; 11 positions agree with TRBD2. J lost 4 bases, V lost 6 bases, and 9 bases had no gene match. CDR3 length equals 16 residues. Germline assignment: CDR1 MDHEN and CDR2 SYDVKM. Here the CDR3 DNA reads TGTGCCAGCAGGGATAGTAGCGGGAGGGTCCCAGATACGCAGTATTTT. It is translated as CASRDSSGRVPDTQYF.

CDR3 residues: CASSSPRAGGDYYEQYF. CDR3 DNA sequence: TGTGCCAGCAGCTCCCCGAGGGCAGGGGGGGATTACTACGAGCAGTACTTC. The chain uses TRBV7-2 and TRBJ2-7; D possibly uses TRBD1 or TRBD2 (7 bases each). CDR3 length equals 17 residues. Germline assignment: CDR1 SGHTA and CDR2 FQGNSA. The V end was cut by 4 bases, the J end by 3 bases, with 22 bases between.

The rearrangement uses TRBV4-3 and TRBJ2-7, with D perhaps TRBD1 (6 bases). Trimming removed 0 bases from V and 1 base from J, with 13 bases in between. This CDR3 region has 16 residues. Germline CDR1 reads LGHNA; CDR2 reads YSLEER. DNA for the CDR3: TGCGCCAGCAGCCAAGATCTTAGGACAGAATCCTACGAGCAGTACTTC. This sequence encodes CASSQDLRTESYEQYF.

V and J are TRBV5-1 and TRBJ2-1, with a tentative D call TRBD1 (6 bases). Germline CDR1 is SGHRS and CDR2 is YFSETQ. The CDR3 has 15 amino acids. V gave up 3 bases and J gave up 3 bases, with 13 bases separating them. The CDR3 sequence: CASSWALDSYNEQFF. CDR3 in DNA: TGCGCCAGCAGCTGGGCCCTGGACAGCTACAATGAGCAGTTCTTC.

The gene calls are TRBV11-2 and TRBJ2-1, with TRBD2 identical over 8 bases. Trimming cost V 2 bases and J 6 bases; bases outside gene matches: 3. The CDR3 is 14 amino acids. Germline CDR1 SGHAT, CDR2 FQNNGV. The CDR3 DNA sequence: TGTGCCAGCAGCTTAACGGGGGGGCCCAATGAGCAGTTCTTC. Its protein is CASSLTGGPNEQFF.

This clone was observed a single time. The gene calls are TRBV10-3 and TRBJ1-5, with TRBD1 matching over 12 bases. Germline V gene data show CDR1 as ENHRY and CDR2 as SYGVKD. J gave up 5 bases and V 10 bases, and 12 bases lay outside the gene matches. CDR3 size: 16 residues. CDR3 DNA sequence: TGTGCCACGAAGGGACAGGGGGCGACGGGTGATCAGCCCCAGCATTTT. Residues: CATKGQGATGDQPQHF.

The J gene is TRBJ1-2, the V gene TRBV28; D is unclear. CDR3 length: 16 residues. Germline V gives CDR1 MDHEN, CDR2 SYDVKM. V was clipped by 5 bases and J by 2 bases, with 18 bases between them. The CDR3 nucleotides read TGTGCCAGCAGTCCTCTGCGCTCTTCTGGGAACTATGGCTACACCTTC. Translating it yields CASSPLRSSGNYGYTF.

The CDR3 bases are TGTGCCAGCAGCCGAAGGGAAAACACAGATACGCAGTATTTT. This translates into CASSRRENTDTQYF. V usage is TRBV6-5 and J usage is TRBJ2-3; no definite D call. In germline, CDR1 is MNHEY, CDR2 SVGAGI. V was trimmed by 6 bases and J by 2 bases, leaving 12 bases between them. This CDR3 comprises 14 residues.

J is TRBJ2-7 and V is TRBV11-2, with D hard to call. Trimming removed 2 bases from V and 0 bases from J, with 8 bases in between. The CDR3 spans 14 residues. Looked up from germline, CDR1 is SGHAT and CDR2 is FQNNGV. The CDR3 sequence: CASSLSRSSYEQYF. The DNA for the CDR3 is TGTGCCAGCAGCTTATCGAGGAGCTCCTACGAGCAGTACTTC. The complete variable domain, with remaining parts taken from reference TRBV11-2 and TRBJ2-7, reads EAGVAQSPRYKIIEKRQSVAFWCNPISGHATLYWYQQILGQGPKLLIQFQNNGVVDDSQLPKDRFSAERLKGVDSTLKIQPAKLEDSAVYLCASSLSRSSYEQYFGPGTRLTVT.

V and J are TRBV27 and TRBJ2-7; 8 bases match TRBD1. This CDR3 spans 14 amino acids. Germline V CDR1 and CDR2: MNHEY, SMNVEV (reference sequence). V lost 2 bases to trimming and J lost 2 bases; unmatched junction nucleotides: 2. The CDR3 spells CASSLGQGPYEQYF. The CDR3 DNA is TGTGCCAGCAGTTTAGGACAGGGTCCCTACGAGCAGTACTTC.

The chain recombines TRBV2 with TRBJ1-1; D is undetermined. Per the germline V gene, CDR1 is SNHLY and CDR2 is FYNNEI. This CDR3 spans 13 amino acids. Trimming pared 2 bases from V and 1 base from J, leaving 5 bases between. The CDR3 DNA is TGTGCCAGCAGTGAATTGGAGAACACTGAAGCTTTCTTT. Translation: CASSELENTEAFF.

The chain has TRBV5-1 and TRBJ2-3; 9 bases fit TRBD2. The junction had 7 bases not matched to a gene; V was cut back by 0 bases and J by 2 bases. The germline gives CDR1 SGHRS, CDR2 YFSETQ. This CDR3 is built from 17 residues. CDR3 sequence (DNA): TGCGCCAGCAGCTTGGGGGCTAGCGGGGATTACACAGATACGCAGTATTTT. Translated, it gives CASSLGASGDYTDTQYF.

As DNA, the CDR3 is TGTGCCATCAGGTACAGTACAGATACGCAGTATTTT. This sequence encodes CAIRYSTDTQYF. V is TRBV10-3 and J is TRBJ2-3; no definite D call. Germline V gene data show CDR1 as ENHRY and CDR2 as SYGVKD. CDR3 length: 12 amino acids. V shed 6 bases and J shed 3 bases, with 7 bases lying between them.

The chain has TRBV5-1 and TRBJ2-3; no firm D call. From germline, CDR1 is SGHRS and CDR2 YFSETQ. This CDR3 contains 14 residues. Trimming removed 0 bases from V and 0 bases from J, with 5 bases in between. The CDR3 loop reads CASSLEPSTDTQYF. Here the CDR3 DNA reads TGCGCCAGCAGCTTGGAACCAAGCACAGATACGCAGTATTTT.

The chain uses TRBV6-1 and TRBJ1-5; D gene unclear. Deletions cut 1 base from V and 3 bases from J, with 7 bases between. This CDR3 spans 14 amino acids. Germline V lookup: CDR1 MNHNS, CDR2 SASEGT. In DNA form, the CDR3 reads TGTGCCAGCAGTGAAGGACACCTCAATCAGCCCCAGCATTTT. Residues: CASSEGHLNQPQHF.

The chain employs TRBV27 and TRBJ2-7; 11 bases line up with TRBD2. CDR3 length: 15 residues. V lost 6 bases, J lost 4 bases, and 8 bases stayed unmatched. Per the germline V gene, CDR1 is MNHEY and CDR2 is SMNVEV (reference sequence). Here the CDR3 reads CASRRGTSGTYEQYF. The CDR3 bases are TGTGCCAGCAGACGTGGGACTAGCGGAACATACGAGCAGTACTTC.

The genes are TRBV28 and TRBJ1-4; perhaps TRBD1 as D (5 bases). The CDR3 consists of 14 residues. The V gene's germline CDR1 is MDHEN and CDR2 SYDVKM. The V end lost 9 bases, the J end lost 8 bases, and 19 bases lay between the germline ends. The CDR3 DNA sequence: TGTGCCAGTTGTGGGGCAAACCGGGAAGAAAAACTGTTTTTT. It specifies CASCGANREEKLFF.